The text below deals with one TCR beta chain. The data were obtained in a study of technical replicates of blood from several donors. V lost 1 base and J lost 3; bases outside the gene matches: 1. The CDR3 totals 14 residues. Germline CDR1 and CDR2: SGHNT and YENEEA. The repertoire was sequenced with immunoSEQ multiplex PCR; TCRdb's copy has only in-frame clones and lacks some. The sample consists of about 70,000 clones, roughly 97% of them appearing once. This clonotype was obtained from a human donor in good health. Sequenced material: T cells isolated from PBMCs. The rearrangement joins TRBV11-3 to TRBJ1-1; 8 bases are a match to TRBD1. The CDR3 loop reads CASSLGRGHTEAFF. The DNA of the CDR3 is TGTGCCAGCAGCTTAGGCAGGGGGCACACTGAAGCTTTCTTT.